The 15 T cell receptor beta chains listed next were all sequenced from one sample in a study of cytomegalovirus exposure and HLA in healthy donors. PCR amplification relied on 60 Vbeta primers (plus 13 Jbeta primers). Produced via immunoSEQ multiplex PCR; TCRdb's table is partial and in-frame only. The sample lists over 150,000 clones, approximately 77% seen once, with around 7% in the top ten. Sequencing was carried out using PBMCs. The origin of the receptors is a male donor in good health and CMV-seropositive.

J is TRBJ1-1 and V is TRBV18; weak D call: TRBD1 (6 bases). Trimming cost V 1 base and J 2 bases, with 11 bases left between them. The CDR3 extends over 15 amino acids. From germline, CDR1 is KGHSH and CDR2 LQKENI. This CDR3 reads CASSPRGGTNTEAFF. DNA of the CDR3: TGTGCCAGCTCACCACGGGGGGGGACAAACACTGAAGCTTTCTTT.

The chain has TRBV2 and TRBJ1-6; TRBD1 might be the D (5 bases). Trimming pared 6 bases from V and 7 bases from J, leaving 10 bases between. Germline lookup yields CDR1 SNHLY and CDR2 FYNNEI. This CDR3 has 13 residues. As DNA, the CDR3 is TGTGCCAGCAGACCGACAGAAAATTCACCCCTCCACTTT. Its protein is CASRPTENSPLHF.

This rearrangement joins TRBV5-1 to TRBJ1-1; D unresolved. The CDR3 covers 14 residues. V was pared by 5 bases and J by 3 bases, with 14 bases between. Germline CDR1 SGHRS, CDR2 YFSETQ. Here the CDR3 reads CASSEGLGYTEAFF. DNA of the CDR3: TGCGCCAGCAGTGAGGGTCTCGGGTACACTGAAGCTTTCTTT.

The chain uses TRBV7-9 and TRBJ1-2, with no clear D. V was clipped by 1 base and J by 6 bases, with 9 bases between them. Looked up from germline, CDR1 is SEHNR and CDR2 is FQNEAQ (reference sequence). CDR3 size: 13 residues. This chain's CDR3 is CASSLGAANGYTF. CDR3 bases: TGTGCCAGCAGCTTAGGGGCAGCAAATGGCTACACCTTC.

The genes are TRBV4-2 and TRBJ1-2; 9 nucleotides agree with TRBD1. Germline V gene data show CDR1 as LGHNA and CDR2 as YNFKEQ. The CDR3 loop spans 18 amino acids. With 1 base clipped from V and 7 bases from J, the junction kept 16 bases outside the gene matches. CDR3 protein: CASSQGGVNTGGAIGYTF. CDR3 DNA: TGTGCCAGCAGCCAAGGAGGGGTAAATACAGGGGGCGCGATTGGCTACACCTTC.

The V and J genes are TRBV7-9 and TRBJ1-5; 10 bases are shared with TRBD1. Germline V lookup: CDR1 SEHNR, CDR2 FQNEAQ (reference sequence). Trimming took 2 bases from V and 5 from J; bases not matched to a gene: 9. There are 17 residues in the CDR3. In DNA form, the CDR3 reads TGTGCCAGCAGCTTAAGTTTTGGGACAGGGGTCGATCAGCCCCAGCATTTT. Protein sequence: CASSLSFGTGVDQPQHF.

This clone was seen just once. The chain recombines TRBV27 with TRBJ2-7, with 7 bases aligning to TRBD2. Unmatched junction bases numbered 9, after V lost 6 bases and J lost 1 base. This CDR3 is 15 amino acids long. Germline CDR1 is MNHEY and CDR2 is SMNVEV (reference sequence). For the CDR3, the DNA is TGTGCCAGCAGCCGACGGGGGGACGGATCCTACGAGCAGTACTTC. Translating gives CASSRRGDGSYEQYF.

In its sample, this clone was seen a few times. The CDR3 loop reads CASNGMDTGTGELFF. The CDR3 DNA reads as TGTGCCAGCAACGGGATGGATACAGGGACCGGGGAGCTGTTTTTT. The rearrangement links TRBV4-2 to TRBJ2-2; perhaps TRBD1 as D (6 bases). Trimming left V 7 bases short and J 5 bases short, with 17 bases between. The germline V gene encodes CDR1 LGHNA and CDR2 YNFKEQ. This CDR3 has 15 amino acids.

The chain combines TRBV30 with TRBJ1-1; the D is unclear. Trimming took off 3 bases at V and 1 base at J, with 9 bases between the two ends. The CDR3 is made up of 13 amino acids. Germline CDR1 and CDR2: GTSNPN and SVGIG (reference sequence). CDR3 amino acids: CAWSPSRNTEAFF. Written as DNA, the CDR3 is TGTGCCTGGAGCCCCAGTCGGAACACTGAAGCTTTCTTT.

The V gene is TRBV5-6, the J gene TRBJ1-1; D is undetermined. Trimming removed 4 bases from V and 0 bases from J, with 10 bases in between. Germline CDR1 SGHDT, CDR2 YYEEEE. CDR3 length: 14 amino acids. CDR3 sequence: CASSLGIMNTEAFF. CDR3 DNA sequence: TGTGCCAGCAGCCTCGGTATTATGAACACTGAAGCTTTCTTT.

V usage is TRBV19 and J usage is TRBJ2-7; weak D call: TRBD2 (7 bases). This CDR3 is built from 13 residues. From germline, CDR1 is LNHDA and CDR2 SQIVND (reference sequence). V gave up 5 bases and J gave up 5 bases, with 13 bases separating them. The CDR3: CASSLAGADEQYF. The CDR3 DNA is TGTGCCAGTAGTTTGGCGGGGGCGGACGAGCAGTACTTC. The full variable domain, completed using reference TRBV19 and TRBJ2-7, is DGGITQSPKYLFRKEGQNVTLSCEQNLNHDAMYWYRQDPGQGLRLIYYSQIVNDFQKGDIAEGYSVSREKKESFPLTVTSAQKNPTAFYLCASSLAGADEQYFGPGTRLTVT.

V usage is TRBV9 and J usage is TRBJ1-1; TRBD1 is a possible D gene (5 bases). Looked up from germline, CDR1 is SGDLS and CDR2 is YYNGEE. The CDR3 totals 12 residues. Trimming took 5 bases from V and 6 from J, leaving 11 bases between them. The CDR3 bases are TGTGCCAGCAGTATGGACACCTCTGAAGCTTTCTTT. This translates into CASSMDTSEAFF.

The gene calls are TRBV2 and TRBJ1-2; the D gene is possibly TRBD1 (5 bases). The ends were cut back, 0 bases at V and 8 bases at J, with 10 bases in the middle. This CDR3 contains 13 residues. CDR1 is SNHLY and CDR2 is FYNNEI in the germline V gene. As DNA, the CDR3 is TGTGCCAGCAGTGAAGCGAGGAGACAGGGCTACACCTTC. Amino acids: CASSEARRQGYTF.

The J gene is TRBJ1-1, the V gene TRBV5-4; 8 nucleotides match TRBD1. The CDR3 totals 15 residues. V lost 4 bases to trimming and J lost 3 bases; unmatched junction nucleotides: 8. The germline CDR1 and CDR2 sequences are SGHNT and YYREEE (reference sequence). The CDR3 sequence: CASSTGQGLDTEAFF. For the CDR3, the DNA is TGTGCCAGCAGCACTGGACAGGGTTTGGACACTGAAGCTTTCTTT.

This clone was found a few times. The chain has TRBV2 and TRBJ1-1; D is unresolved. There are 14 residues in the CDR3. The germline gives CDR1 SNHLY, CDR2 FYNNEI. Trimming removed 6 bases at V and 1 base at J, with 12 bases between. This CDR3 is CASRGSRRNTEAFF. The CDR3 DNA reads TGTGCCAGCAGGGGGAGTCGGAGGAACACTGAAGCTTTCTTT.